This T cell receptor beta chain came from a study of blood T cell repertoires in COVID-19. Across the study: T cells, B-cell-depleted T cells, or PBMCs supplied cDNA or gDNA.

Looked up from germline, CDR1 is SGHRS and CDR2 is YFSETQ. This CDR3 contains 16 residues. J gave up 0 bases and V 6 bases, and 10 bases lay outside the gene matches. The table came from immunoSEQ multiplex PCR; TCRdb's copy has only in-frame clones and leaves some out. Among approximately 57,000 clones listed, around 82% were seen once. This TCR derives from an elderly woman with acute or convalescent COVID-19. The sample taken for sequencing was peripheral blood. The chain carries TRBV5-1 and TRBJ2-3; 7 bases agree with TRBD2. In DNA form, the CDR3 reads TGCGCCAGCACCCCGGGAGGACTGGGCAGCACAGATACGCAGTATTTT. Amino acid sequence: CASTPGGLGSTDTQYF.